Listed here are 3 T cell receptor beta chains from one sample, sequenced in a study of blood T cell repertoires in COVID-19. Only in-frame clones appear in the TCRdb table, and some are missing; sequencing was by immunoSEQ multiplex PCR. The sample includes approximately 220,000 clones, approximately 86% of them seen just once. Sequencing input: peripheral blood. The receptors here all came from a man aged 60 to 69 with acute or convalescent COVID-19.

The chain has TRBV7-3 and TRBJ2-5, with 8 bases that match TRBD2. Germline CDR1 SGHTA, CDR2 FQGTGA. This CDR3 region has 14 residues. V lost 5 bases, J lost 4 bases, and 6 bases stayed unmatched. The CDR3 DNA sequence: TGTGCCAGCAGCGTAGCGGGACTCAGAGAGACCCAGTACTTC. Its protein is CASSVAGLRETQYF.

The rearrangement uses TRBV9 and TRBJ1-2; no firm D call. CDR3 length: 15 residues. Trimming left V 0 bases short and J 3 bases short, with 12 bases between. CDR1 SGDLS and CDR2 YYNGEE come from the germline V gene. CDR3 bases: TGTGCCAGCAGCGTAGAGCCGGGGAGCGACTATGGCTACACCTTC. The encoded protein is CASSVEPGSDYGYTF.

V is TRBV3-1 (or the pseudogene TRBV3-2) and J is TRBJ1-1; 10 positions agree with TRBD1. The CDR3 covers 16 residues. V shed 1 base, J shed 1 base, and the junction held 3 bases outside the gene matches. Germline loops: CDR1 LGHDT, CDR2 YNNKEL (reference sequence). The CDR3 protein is CASSQVTGGGNTEAFF. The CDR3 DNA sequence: TGTGCCAGCAGCCAAGTGACAGGGGGCGGGAACACTGAAGCTTTCTTT.